This T cell receptor beta chain comes out of a study of Ad26.COV2.S vaccination and SARS-CoV-2 variants. Looking at the study overall: Donor was one of the participants in the Ad26.COV2.S arm of the COV1001 trial. Ad26.COV2.S was injected intramuscularly once or twice, 56 days apart.

TCRdb keeps only in-frame clones here, not all; method: immunoSEQ multiplex PCR. This sample has some 500,000 clones, with approximately 89% found just once. This CDR3 contains 13 residues. V was clipped by 6 bases and J by 2 bases, with 10 bases between them. The germline V gene encodes CDR1 KGHSH and CDR2 LQKENI. Worth noting for this clone: Its antigen is not identified. The same CDR3 is also encoded by other DNA sequences in this sample.

General observations from the study: Responses of T cells in total may have been underestimated by the TCR breadth and depth analyses. Recipients of vaccine and of placebo showed similar breadth of their non-spike TCR repertoires.

The treatment denotes: some 20 received Ad26.COV2.S at low or high dose, single or two shots; 5 received placebo; per-sample allocation not given. Collection of samples fell on day 63 after the first vaccine or placebo injection. The sequence was collected from a person aged 18 to 65 who received the Ad26.COV2.S COVID-19 vaccine or a placebo. The chain employs TRBV18 and TRBJ1-1; no definite D call. The source was peripheral blood, collected in a trial of Ad26.COV2.S vaccine versus placebo. CDR3 DNA: TGTGCCAGCTCCCTCACAGAAAACACTGAAGCTTTCTTT. Translating it yields CASSLTENTEAFF.